The present TCR beta chain was sequenced within a study of T cell responses to AZD1222 COVID-19 vaccine. Profiled with immunoSEQ multiplex PCR; TCRdb holds only in-frame clones, not every one. The sample consists of about 67,000 clones, roughly 80% of them appearing once. Germline V gene lookup returns CDR1 MGHRA and CDR2 YSYEKL. With 4 bases clipped from V and 3 bases from J, the junction kept 0 bases outside the gene matches. The CDR3 contains 13 residues. The chain uses TRBV4-1 and TRBJ2-1, with 7 bases matching TRBD1. This clonotype originated in an adult who received the AZD1222 COVID-19 vaccine. The source was peripheral blood, collected 28 days after the second AZD1222 dose. The CDR3 is CASSRDSYNEQFF. The CDR3 DNA follows: TGCGCCAGCAGCCGGGACAGCTACAATGAGCAGTTCTTC.